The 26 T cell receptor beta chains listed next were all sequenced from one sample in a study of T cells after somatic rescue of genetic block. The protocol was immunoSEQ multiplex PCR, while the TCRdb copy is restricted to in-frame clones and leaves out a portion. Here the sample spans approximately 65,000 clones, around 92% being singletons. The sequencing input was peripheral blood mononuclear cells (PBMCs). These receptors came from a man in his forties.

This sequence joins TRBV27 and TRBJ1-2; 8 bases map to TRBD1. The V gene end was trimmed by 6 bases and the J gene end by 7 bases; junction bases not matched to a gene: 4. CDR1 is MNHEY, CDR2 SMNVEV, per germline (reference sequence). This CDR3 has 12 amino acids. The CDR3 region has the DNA TGTGCCAGCAGAACAGGGGGTGGTGGCTACACCTTC. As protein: CASRTGGGGYTF.

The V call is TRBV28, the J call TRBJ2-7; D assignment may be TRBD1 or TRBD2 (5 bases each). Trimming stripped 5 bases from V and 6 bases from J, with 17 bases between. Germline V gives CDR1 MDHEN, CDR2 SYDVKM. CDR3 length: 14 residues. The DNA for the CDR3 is TGTGCCAGCAGTCGAGGGACGTCGTGGACCGAGCAGTACTTC. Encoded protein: CASSRGTSWTEQYF.

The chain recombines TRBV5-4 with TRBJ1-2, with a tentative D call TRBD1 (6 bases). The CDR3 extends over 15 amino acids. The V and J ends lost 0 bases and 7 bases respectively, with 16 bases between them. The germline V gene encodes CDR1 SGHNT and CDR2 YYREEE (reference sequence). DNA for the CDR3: TGTGCCAGCAGCTTGGCGACAGGAATCGTAGGTGGCTACACCTTC. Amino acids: CASSLATGIVGGYTF.

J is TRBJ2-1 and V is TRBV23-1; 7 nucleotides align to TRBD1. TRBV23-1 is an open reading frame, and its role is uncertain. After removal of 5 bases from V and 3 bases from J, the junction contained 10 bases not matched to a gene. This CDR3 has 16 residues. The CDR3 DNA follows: TGCGCCAGCAGTGCACAATATAGGACAGGCTACAATGAGCAGTTCTTC. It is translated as CASSAQYRTGYNEQFF.

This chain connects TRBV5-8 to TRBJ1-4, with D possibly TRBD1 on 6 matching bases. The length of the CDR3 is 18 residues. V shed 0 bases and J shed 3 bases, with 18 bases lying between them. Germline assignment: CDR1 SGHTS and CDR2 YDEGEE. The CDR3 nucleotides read TGTGCCAGCAGCTTGGACAGGGACCATTTACCGGCTAATGAAAAACTGTTTTTT. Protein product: CASSLDRDHLPANEKLFF. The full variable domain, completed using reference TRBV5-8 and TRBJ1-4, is EAGVTQSPTHLIKTRGQQATLRCSPISGHTSVYWYQQALGLGLQFLLWYDEGEERNRGNFPPRFSGRQFPNYSSELNVNALELEDSALYLCASSLDRDHLPANEKLFFGSGTQLSVL.

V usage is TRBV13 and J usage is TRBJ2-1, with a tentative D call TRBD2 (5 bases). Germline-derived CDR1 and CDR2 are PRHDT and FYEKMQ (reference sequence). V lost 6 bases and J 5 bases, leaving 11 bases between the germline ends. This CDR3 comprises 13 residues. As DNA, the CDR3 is TGTGCCAGCAGTCGGGGTCAGGACAATGAGCAGTTCTTC. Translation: CASSRGQDNEQFF.

DNA of the CDR3: TGCGCCAGCAGCCAACTGGGGCAGACAGATACGCAGTATTTT. It yields the protein CASSQLGQTDTQYF. The chain combines TRBV4-1 with TRBJ2-3, with a possible D match to TRBD1 (5 bases). The germline CDR1 and CDR2 sequences are MGHRA and YSYEKL. The CDR3 totals 14 residues. Trimming left V 2 bases short and J 3 bases short, with 9 bases between.

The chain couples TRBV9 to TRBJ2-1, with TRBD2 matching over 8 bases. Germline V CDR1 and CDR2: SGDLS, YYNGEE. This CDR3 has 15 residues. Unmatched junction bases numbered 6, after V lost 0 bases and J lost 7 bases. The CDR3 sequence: CASSVVSSGSNEQFF. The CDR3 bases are TGTGCCAGCAGCGTAGTGTCCAGCGGGAGTAATGAGCAGTTCTTC. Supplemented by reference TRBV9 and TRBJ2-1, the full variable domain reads DSGVTQTPKHLITATGQRVTLRCSPRSGDLSVYWYQQSLDQGLQFLIQYYNGEERAKGNILERFSAQQFPDLHSELNLSSLELGDSALYFCASSVVSSGSNEQFFGPGTRLTVL.

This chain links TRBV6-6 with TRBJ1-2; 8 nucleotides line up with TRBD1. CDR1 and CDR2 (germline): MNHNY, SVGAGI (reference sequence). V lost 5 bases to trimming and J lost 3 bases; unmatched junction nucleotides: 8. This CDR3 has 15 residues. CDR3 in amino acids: CASSGSQGADYGYTF. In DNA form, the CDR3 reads TGTGCCAGCAGTGGTTCGCAGGGGGCTGACTATGGCTACACCTTC.

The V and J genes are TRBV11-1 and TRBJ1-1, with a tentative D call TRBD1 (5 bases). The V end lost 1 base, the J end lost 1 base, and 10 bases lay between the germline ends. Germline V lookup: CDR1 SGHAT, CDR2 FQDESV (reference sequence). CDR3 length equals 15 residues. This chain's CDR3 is CASSLGPGWNTEAFF. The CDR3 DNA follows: TGTGCCAGCAGCTTAGGTCCAGGGTGGAACACTGAAGCTTTCTTT.

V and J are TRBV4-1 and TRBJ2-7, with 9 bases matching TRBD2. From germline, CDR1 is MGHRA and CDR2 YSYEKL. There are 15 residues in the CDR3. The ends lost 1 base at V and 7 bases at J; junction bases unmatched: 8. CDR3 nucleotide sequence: TGCGCCAGCAGCCAAGGAGGCGGGGGGGCCCGGGAGCAGTACTTC. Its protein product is CASSQGGGGAREQYF.

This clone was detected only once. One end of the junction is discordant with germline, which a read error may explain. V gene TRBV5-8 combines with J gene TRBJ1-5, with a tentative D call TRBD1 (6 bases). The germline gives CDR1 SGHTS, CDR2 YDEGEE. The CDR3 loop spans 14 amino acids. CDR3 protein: CASTPNGGKQPQHF. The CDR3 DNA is TGTGCCAGCACTCCTAACGGGGGCAAGCAGCCCCAGCATTTT.

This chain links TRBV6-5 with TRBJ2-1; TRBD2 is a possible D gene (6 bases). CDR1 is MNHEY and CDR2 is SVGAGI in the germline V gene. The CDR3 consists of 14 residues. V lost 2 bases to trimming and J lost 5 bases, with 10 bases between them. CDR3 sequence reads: CASSYVGGNNEQFF. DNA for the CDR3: TGTGCCAGCAGTTACGTAGGAGGGAACAATGAGCAGTTCTTC.

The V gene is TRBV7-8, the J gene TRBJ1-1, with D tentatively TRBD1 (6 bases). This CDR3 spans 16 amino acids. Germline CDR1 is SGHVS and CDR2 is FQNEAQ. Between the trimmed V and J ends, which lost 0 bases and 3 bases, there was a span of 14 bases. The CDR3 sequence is CASSLARWGLDTEAFF. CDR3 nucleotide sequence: TGTGCCAGCAGCTTAGCGCGATGGGGGCTTGACACTGAAGCTTTCTTT.

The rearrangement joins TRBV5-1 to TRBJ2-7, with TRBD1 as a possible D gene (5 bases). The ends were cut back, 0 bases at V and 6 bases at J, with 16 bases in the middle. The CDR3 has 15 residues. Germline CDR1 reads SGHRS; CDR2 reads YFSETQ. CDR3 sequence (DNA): TGCGCCAGCAGCTTGGTTTCACAGGCCAGTAGCGAGCAGTACTTC. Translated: CASSLVSQASSEQYF.

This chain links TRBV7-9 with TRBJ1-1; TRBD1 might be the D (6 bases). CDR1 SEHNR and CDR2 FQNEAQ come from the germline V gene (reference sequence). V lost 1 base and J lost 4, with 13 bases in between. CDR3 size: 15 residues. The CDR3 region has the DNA TGTGCCAGCAGCTTAGTGCAGGGGAGCGTCACTGAAGCTTTCTTT. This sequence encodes CASSLVQGSVTEAFF.

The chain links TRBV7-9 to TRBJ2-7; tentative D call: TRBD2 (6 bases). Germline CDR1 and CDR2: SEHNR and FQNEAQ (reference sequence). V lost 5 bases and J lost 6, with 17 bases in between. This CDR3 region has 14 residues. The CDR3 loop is CASSPAVAAGEQYF. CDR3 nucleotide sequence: TGTGCCAGCAGCCCCGCGGTAGCGGCGGGCGAGCAGTACTTC.

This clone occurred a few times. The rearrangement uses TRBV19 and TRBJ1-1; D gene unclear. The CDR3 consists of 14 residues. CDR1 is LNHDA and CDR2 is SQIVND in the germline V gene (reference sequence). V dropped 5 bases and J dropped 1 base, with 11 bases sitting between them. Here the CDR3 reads CASSVGRENTEAFF. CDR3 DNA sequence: TGTGCCAGTAGTGTAGGACGGGAGAACACTGAAGCTTTCTTT.

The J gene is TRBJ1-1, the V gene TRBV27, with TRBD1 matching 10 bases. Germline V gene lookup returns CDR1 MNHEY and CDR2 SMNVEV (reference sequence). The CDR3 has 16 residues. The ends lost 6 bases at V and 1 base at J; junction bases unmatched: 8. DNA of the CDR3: TGTGCCAGCAGCTCAGACAGGGGGCGTACGAACACTGAAGCTTTCTTT. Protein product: CASSSDRGRTNTEAFF.

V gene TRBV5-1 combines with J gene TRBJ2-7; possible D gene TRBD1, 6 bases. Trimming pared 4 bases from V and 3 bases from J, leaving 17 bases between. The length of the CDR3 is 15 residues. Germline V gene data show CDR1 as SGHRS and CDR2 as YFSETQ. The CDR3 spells CASSPYRQANYEQYF. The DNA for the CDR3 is TGCGCCAGCAGCCCGTACCGACAGGCGAACTACGAGCAGTACTTC.

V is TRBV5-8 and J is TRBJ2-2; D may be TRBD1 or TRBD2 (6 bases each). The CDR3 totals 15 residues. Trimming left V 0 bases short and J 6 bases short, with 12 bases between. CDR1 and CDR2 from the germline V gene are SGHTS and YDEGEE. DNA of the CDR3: TGTGCCAGCAGCTTGGACGGGGGCTTGGCCGGGGAGCTGTTTTTT. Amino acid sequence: CASSLDGGLAGELFF.

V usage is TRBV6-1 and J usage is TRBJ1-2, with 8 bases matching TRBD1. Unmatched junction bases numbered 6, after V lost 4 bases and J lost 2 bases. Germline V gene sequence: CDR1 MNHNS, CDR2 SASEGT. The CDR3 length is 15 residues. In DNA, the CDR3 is TGTGCCAGCAGTGGTGCGGACAGGGTGAACTATGGCTACACCTTC. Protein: CASSGADRVNYGYTF.

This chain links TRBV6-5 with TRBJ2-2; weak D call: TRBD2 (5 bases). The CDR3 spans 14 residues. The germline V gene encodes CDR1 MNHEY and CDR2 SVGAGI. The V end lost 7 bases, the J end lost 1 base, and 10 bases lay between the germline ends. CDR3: CASKKRRNTGELFF. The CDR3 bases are TGTGCCAGCAAGAAGCGGAGGAACACCGGGGAGCTGTTTTTT.

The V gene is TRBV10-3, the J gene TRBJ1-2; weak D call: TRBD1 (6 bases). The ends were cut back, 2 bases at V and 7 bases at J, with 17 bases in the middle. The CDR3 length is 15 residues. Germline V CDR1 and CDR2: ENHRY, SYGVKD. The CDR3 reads CAISELSTGKIGYTF. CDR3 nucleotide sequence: TGTGCCATCAGTGAGCTTTCAACAGGGAAGATTGGCTACACCTTC.

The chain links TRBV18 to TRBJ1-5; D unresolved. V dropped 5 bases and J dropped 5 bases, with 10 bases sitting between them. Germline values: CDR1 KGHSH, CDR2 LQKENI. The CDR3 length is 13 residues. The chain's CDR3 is CASSEQVDQPQHF. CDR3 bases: TGTGCCAGCTCAGAACAAGTAGATCAGCCCCAGCATTTT.

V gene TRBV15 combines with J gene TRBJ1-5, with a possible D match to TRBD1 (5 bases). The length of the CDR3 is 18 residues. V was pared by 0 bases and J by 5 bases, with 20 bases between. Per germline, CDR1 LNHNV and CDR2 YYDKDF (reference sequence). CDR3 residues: CATSRDERGIGADQPQHF. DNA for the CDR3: TGTGCCACCAGCAGAGATGAGAGGGGAATTGGGGCGGATCAGCCCCAGCATTTT.